This T cell receptor beta chain was recorded in a study of blood T cell repertoires in COVID-19. Whole-study context: The samples span acute and convalescent COVID-19 from the United States, Italy and Spain.

Methods used by the authors: Estimates of nucleated cell counts were drawn from the amplification of reference gene primers. Generated by immunoSEQ multiplex PCR, the TCRdb table keeps only in-frame clones and is missing some. The DNA gave D and trimming, while V, J and clone size come from that table. The sample lists some 40,000 clones, approximately 84% occurring once. The CDR3 sequence is 13 residues long. V dropped 7 bases and J dropped 6 bases, with 13 bases sitting between them. The sequence was obtained from a middle-aged man with active or convalescent COVID-19. The V and J genes are TRBV12-3 or TRBV12-4 and TRBJ2-1; D unresolved. Material: peripheral blood. In nucleotides, the CDR3 is TGTGCCAGCATTAACACCGCCGTCAATGAGCAGTTCTTC. Its protein product is CASINTAVNEQFF.